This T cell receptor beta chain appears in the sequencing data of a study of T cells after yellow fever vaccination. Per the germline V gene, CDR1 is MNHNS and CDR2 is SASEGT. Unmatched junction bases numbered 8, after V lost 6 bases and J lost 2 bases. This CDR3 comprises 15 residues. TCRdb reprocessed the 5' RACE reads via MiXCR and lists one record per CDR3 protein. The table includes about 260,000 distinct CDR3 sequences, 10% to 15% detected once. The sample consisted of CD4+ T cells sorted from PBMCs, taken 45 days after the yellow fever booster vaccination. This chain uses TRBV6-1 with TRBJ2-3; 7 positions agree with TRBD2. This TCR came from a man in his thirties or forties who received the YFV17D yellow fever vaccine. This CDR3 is CASRSPSGYTDTQYF. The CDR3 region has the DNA TGTGCCAGCAGGTCGCCTAGCGGATACACAGATACGCAGTATTTT.